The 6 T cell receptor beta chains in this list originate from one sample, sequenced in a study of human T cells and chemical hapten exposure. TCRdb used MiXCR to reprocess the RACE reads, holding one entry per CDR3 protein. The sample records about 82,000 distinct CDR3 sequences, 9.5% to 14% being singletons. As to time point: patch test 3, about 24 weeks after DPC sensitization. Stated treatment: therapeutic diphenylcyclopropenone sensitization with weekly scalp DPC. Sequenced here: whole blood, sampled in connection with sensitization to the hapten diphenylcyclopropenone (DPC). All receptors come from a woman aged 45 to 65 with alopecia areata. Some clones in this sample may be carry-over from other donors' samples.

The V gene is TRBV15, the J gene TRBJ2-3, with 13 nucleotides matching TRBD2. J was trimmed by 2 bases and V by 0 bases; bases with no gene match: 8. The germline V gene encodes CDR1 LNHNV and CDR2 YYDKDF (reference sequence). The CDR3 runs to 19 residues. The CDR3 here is CATSRDAAGLAGNTDTQYF. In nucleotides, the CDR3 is TGTGCCACCAGCAGAGATGCTGCGGGACTAGCGGGAAACACAGATACGCAGTATTTT. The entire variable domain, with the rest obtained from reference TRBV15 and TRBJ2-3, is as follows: DAMVIQNPRYQVTQFGKPVTLSCSQTLNHNVMYWYQQKSSQAPKLLFHYYDKDFNNEADTPDNFQSRRPNTSFCFLDIRSPGLGDTAMYLCATSRDAAGLAGNTDTQYFGPGTRLTVL.

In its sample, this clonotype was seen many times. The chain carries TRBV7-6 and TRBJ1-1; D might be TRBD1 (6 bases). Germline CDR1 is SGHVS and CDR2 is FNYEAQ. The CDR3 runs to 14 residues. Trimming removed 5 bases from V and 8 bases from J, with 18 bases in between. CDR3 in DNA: TGTGCCAGCAGCCCCGTGTCCGAACAGGGCGAAGCTTTCTTT. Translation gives CASSPVSEQGEAFF.

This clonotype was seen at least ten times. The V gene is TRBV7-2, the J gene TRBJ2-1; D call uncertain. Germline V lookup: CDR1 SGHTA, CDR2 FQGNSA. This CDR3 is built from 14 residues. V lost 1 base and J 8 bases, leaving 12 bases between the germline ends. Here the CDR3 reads CASSLVPSGYEQFF. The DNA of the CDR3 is TGTGCCAGCAGCTTAGTACCTTCCGGCTATGAGCAGTTCTTC.

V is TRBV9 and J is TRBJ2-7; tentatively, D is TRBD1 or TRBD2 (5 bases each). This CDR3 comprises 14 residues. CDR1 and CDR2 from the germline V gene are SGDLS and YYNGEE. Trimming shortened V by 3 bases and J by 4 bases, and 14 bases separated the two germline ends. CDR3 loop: CASSAEGTRYEQYF. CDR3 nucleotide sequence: TGTGCCAGCAGCGCAGAGGGGACCCGATACGAGCAGTACTTC.

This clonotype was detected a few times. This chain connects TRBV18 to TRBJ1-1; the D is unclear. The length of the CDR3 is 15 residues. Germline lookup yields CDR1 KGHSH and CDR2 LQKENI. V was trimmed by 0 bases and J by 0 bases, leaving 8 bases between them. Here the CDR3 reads CASSPPGGMNTEAFF. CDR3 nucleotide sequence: TGTGCCAGCTCACCACCTGGAGGGATGAACACTGAAGCTTTCTTT. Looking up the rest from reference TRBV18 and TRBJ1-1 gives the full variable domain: NAGVMQNPRHLVRRRGQEARLRCSPMKGHSHVYWYRQLPEEGLKFMVYLQKENIIDESGMPKERFSAEFPKEGPSILRIQQVVRGDSAAYFCASSPPGGMNTEAFFGQGTRLTVV.

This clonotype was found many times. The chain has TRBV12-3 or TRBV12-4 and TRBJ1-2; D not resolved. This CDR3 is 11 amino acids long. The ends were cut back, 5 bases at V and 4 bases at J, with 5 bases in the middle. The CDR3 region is CASSTAYGYTF. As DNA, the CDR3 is TGTGCCAGCAGTACCGCCTATGGCTACACCTTC.